This T cell receptor beta chain emerged from a study of tumor-infiltrating lymphocytes in oesophageal squamous cell carcinoma. Each CDR3 protein is one row after TCRdb ran MiXCR on the PCR reads. Of a few thousand distinct CDR3 sequences listed, 14% to 15% are singletons. The CDR3 sequence is 15 residues long. Germline V gene lookup returns CDR1 MDHEN and CDR2 SYDVKM. The gene calls are TRBV28 and TRBJ2-1; tentatively, D is TRBD1 or TRBD2 (5 bases each). The assigned J gene may be wrong: the sequence end matches TRBJ2-7 better. This receptor was identified in a male donor with esophageal squamous cell carcinoma. Specimen: esophageal tumor tissue. In DNA form, the CDR3 reads TGTGCCAGCAGCCAGCCGGGGCCGCGGACCTACGAGCAGTACTTC. This codes for CASSQPGPRTYEQYF.